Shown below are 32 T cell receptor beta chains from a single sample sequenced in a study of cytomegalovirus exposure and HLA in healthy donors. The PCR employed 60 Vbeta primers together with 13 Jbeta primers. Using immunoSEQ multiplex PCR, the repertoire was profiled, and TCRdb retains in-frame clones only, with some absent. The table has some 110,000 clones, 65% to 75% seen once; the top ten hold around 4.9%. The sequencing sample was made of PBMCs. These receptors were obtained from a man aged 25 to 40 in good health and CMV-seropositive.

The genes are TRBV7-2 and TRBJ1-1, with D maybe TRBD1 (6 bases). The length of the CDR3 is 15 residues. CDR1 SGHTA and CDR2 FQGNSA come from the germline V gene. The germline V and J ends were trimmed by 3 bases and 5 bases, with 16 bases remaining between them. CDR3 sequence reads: CASSLIMGGRTEAFF. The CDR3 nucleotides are TGTGCCAGCAGCTTGATAATGGGGGGGCGAACTGAAGCTTTCTTT. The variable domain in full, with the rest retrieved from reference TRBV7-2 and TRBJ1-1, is GAGVSQSPSNKVTEKGKDVELRCDPISGHTALYWYRQSLGQGLEFLIYFQGNSAPDKSGLPSDRFSAERTGGSVSTLTIQRTQQEDSAVYLCASSLIMGGRTEAFFGQGTRLTVV.

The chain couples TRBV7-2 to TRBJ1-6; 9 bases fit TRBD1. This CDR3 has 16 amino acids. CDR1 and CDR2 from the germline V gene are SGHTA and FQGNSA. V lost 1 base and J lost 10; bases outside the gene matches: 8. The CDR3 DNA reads TGTGCCAGCAGCTTAGATCTAGACAGGGGGTTCTCACCCCTCCACTTT. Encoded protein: CASSLDLDRGFSPLHF.

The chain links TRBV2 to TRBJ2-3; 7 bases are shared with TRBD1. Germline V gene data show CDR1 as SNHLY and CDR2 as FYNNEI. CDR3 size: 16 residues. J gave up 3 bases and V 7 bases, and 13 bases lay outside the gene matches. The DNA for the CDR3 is TGTGCCAGCAAACCCACAGGGGCCGGGGCAACAGATACGCAGTATTTT. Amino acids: CASKPTGAGATDTQYF.

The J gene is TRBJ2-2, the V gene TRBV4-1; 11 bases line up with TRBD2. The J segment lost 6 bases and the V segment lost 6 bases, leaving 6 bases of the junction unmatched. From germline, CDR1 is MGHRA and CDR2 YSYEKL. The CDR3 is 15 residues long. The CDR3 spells CASSTGTSGAGELFF. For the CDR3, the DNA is TGCGCCAGCAGTACCGGGACTAGCGGTGCCGGGGAGCTGTTTTTT.

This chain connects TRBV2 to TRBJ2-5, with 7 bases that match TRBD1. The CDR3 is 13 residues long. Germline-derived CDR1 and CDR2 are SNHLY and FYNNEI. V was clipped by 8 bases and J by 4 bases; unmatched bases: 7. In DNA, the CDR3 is TGTGCCAGCGCAGGGGGAATCGGAGAGACCCAGTACTTC. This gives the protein CASAGGIGETQYF. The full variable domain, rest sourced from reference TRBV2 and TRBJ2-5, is EPEVTQTPSHQVTQMGQEVILRCVPISNHLYFYWYRQILGQKVEFLVSFYNNEISEKSEIFDDQFSVERPDGSNFTLKIRSTKLEDSAMYFCASAGGIGETQYFGPGTRLLVL.

The CDR3 DNA follows: TGTGCCAGCAAGTCCGGGCGGGGGAATCAGCCCCAGCATTTT. Amino acid sequence: CASKSGRGNQPQHF. This chain joins TRBV2 and TRBJ1-5; D perhaps matches TRBD1 (5 bases). This CDR3 region has 14 residues. V lost 7 bases and J lost 4, with 14 bases in between. Germline V gives CDR1 SNHLY, CDR2 FYNNEI.

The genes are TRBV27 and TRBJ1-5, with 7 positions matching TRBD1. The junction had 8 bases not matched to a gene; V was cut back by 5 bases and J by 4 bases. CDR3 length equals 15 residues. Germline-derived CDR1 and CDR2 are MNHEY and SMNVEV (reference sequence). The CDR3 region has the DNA TGTGCCAGCAGTCAAAGACAGGGCCGAAATCAGCCCCAGCATTTT. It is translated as CASSQRQGRNQPQHF.

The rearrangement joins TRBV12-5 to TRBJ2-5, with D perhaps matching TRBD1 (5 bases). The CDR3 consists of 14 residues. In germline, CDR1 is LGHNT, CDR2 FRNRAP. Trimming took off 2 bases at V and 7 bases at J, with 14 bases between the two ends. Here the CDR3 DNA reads TGTGCTAGTGGTTTGCCGTCACGCCAGGGGACCCAGTACTTC. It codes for CASGLPSRQGTQYF.

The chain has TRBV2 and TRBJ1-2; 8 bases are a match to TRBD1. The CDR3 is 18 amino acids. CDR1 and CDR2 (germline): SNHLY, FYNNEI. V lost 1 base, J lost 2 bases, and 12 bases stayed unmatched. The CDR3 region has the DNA TGTGCCAGCAGTGAAGATGGAACCGGGACAGGACGCAACTATGGCTACACCTTC. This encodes CASSEDGTGTGRNYGYTF.

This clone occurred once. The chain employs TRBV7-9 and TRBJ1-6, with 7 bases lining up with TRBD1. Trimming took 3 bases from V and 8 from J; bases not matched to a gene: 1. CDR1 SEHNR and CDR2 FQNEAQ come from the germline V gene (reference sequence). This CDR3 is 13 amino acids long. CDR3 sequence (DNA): TGTGCCAGCAGCTTCCAGGGGGATTCACCCCTCCACTTT. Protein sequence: CASSFQGDSPLHF.

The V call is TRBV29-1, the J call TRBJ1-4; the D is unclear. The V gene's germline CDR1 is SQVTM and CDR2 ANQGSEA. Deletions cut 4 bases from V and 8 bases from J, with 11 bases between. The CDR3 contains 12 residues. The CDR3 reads CSVAGFREKLFF. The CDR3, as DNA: TGCAGCGTTGCGGGGTTCAGGGAAAAACTGTTTTTT.

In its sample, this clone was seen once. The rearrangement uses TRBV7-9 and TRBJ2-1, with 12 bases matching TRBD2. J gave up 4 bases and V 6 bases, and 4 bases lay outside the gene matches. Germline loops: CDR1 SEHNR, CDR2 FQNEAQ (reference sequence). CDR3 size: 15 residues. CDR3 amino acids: CASRRTSGGYNEQFF. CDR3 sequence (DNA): TGTGCCAGCAGGAGAACTAGCGGGGGGTACAATGAGCAGTTCTTC.

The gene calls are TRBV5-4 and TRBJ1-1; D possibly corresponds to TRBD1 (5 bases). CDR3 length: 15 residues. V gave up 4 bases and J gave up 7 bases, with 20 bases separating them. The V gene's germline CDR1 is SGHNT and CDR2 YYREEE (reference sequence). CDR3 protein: CASSSRTKPNGEAFF. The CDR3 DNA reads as TGTGCCAGCAGCAGCCGGACAAAACCGAACGGTGAAGCTTTCTTT.

The CDR3 is CASRRDRHYNEQFF. As DNA, the CDR3 is TGTGCCAGCAGGCGGGACAGACATTACAATGAGCAGTTCTTC. J is TRBJ2-1 and V is TRBV2, with a weak D call TRBD1 (7 bases). CDR1 and CDR2 from the germline V gene are SNHLY and FYNNEI. V was cut by 6 bases and J by 4 bases, with 13 bases left in between. The CDR3 sequence is 14 residues long.

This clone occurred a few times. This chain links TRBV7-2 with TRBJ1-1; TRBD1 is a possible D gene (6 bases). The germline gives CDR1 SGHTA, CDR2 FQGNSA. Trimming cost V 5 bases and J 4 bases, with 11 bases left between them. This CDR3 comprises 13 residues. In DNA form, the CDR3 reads TGTGCCAGCAGCCTGAACAGGGCCACTGAAGCTTTCTTT. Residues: CASSLNRATEAFF.

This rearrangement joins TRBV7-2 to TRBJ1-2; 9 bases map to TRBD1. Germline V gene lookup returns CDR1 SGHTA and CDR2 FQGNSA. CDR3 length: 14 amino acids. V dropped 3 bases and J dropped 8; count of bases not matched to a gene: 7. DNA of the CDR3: TGTGCCAGCAGCTTTTCCCCGGGACAGGGCGGCTACACCTTC. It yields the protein CASSFSPGQGGYTF. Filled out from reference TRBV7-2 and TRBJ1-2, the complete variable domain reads GAGVSQSPSNKVTEKGKDVELRCDPISGHTALYWYRQSLGQGLEFLIYFQGNSAPDKSGLPSDRFSAERTGGSVSTLTIQRTQQEDSAVYLCASSFSPGQGGYTFGSGTRLTVV.

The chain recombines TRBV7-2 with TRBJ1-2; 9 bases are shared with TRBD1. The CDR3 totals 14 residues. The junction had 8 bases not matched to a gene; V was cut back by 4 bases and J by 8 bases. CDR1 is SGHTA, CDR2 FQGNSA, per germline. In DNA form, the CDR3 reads TGTGCCAGCAGCTCGCCGGACAGGGGCAACGGCTACACCTTC. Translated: CASSSPDRGNGYTF.

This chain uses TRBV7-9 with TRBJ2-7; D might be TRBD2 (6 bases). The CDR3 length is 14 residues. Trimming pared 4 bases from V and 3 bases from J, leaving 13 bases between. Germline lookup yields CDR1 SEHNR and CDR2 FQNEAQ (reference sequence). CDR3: CASSSSGRYYEQYF. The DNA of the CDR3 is TGTGCCAGCAGCTCGAGCGGGCGCTACTACGAGCAGTACTTC.

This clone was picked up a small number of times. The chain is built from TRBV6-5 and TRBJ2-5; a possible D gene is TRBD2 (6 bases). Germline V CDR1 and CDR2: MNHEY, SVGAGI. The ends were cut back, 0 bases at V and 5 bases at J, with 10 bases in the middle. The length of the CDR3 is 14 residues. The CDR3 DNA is TGTGCCAGCAGTTACTCGGAGGAGGGGGAGACCCAGTACTTC. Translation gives CASSYSEEGETQYF.

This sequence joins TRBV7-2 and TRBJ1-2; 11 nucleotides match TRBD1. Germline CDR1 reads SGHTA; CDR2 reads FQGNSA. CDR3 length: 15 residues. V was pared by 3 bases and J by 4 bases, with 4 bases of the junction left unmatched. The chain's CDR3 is CASSLDRGLSYGYTF. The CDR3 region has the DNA TGTGCCAGCAGCTTGGACAGGGGGCTAAGCTATGGCTACACCTTC.

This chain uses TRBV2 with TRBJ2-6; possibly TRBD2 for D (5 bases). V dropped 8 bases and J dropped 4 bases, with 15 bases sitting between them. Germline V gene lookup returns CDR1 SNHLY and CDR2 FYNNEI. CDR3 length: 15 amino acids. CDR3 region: CASGKGRSGANVLTF. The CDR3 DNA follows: TGTGCCAGCGGTAAAGGGAGATCGGGGGCCAACGTCCTGACTTTC.

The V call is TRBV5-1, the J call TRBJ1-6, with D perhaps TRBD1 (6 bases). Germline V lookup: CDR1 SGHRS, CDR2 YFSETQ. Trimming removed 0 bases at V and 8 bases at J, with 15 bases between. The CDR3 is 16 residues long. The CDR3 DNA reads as TGCGCCAGCAGCTTGGCCATCGTAGCAGGGGATTCACCCCTCCACTTT. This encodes CASSLAIVAGDSPLHF.

The CDR3 DNA reads TGCAGCGTTGACGGACTAGCGGGGGCCGCTAGCTCCTACAATGAGCAGTTCTTC. Encoded protein: CSVDGLAGAASSYNEQFF. The V call is TRBV29-1, the J call TRBJ2-1; 13 bases line up with TRBD2. Germline values: CDR1 SQVTM, CDR2 ANQGSEA. V shed 3 bases, J shed 0 bases, and the junction held 8 bases outside the gene matches. The CDR3 sequence is 18 residues long.

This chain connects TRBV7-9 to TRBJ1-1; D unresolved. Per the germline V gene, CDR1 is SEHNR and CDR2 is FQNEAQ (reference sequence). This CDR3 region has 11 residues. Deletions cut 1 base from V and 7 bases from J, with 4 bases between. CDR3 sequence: CASSLGHEAFF. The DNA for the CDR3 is TGTGCCAGCAGCTTAGGGCATGAAGCTTTCTTT. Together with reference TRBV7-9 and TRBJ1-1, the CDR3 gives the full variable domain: DTGVSQNPRHKITKRGQNVTFRCDPISEHNRLYWYRQTLGQGPEFLTYFQNEAQLEKSRLLSDRFSAERPKGSFSTLEIQRTEQGDSAMYLCASSLGHEAFFGQGTRLTVV.

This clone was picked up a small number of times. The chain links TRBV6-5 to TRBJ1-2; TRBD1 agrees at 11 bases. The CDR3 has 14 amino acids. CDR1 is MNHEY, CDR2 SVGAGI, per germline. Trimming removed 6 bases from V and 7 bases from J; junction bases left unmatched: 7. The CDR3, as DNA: TGTGCCAGCAGGCCCGGAGGGACAGGGGGTGGCTACACCTTC. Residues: CASRPGGTGGGYTF.

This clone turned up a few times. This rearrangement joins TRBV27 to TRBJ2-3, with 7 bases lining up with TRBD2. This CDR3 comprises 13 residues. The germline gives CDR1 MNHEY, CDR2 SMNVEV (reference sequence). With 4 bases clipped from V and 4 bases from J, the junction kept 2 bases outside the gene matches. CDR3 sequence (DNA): TGTGCCAGCAGTTGGGGAGGGTCAGATACGCAGTATTTT. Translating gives CASSWGGSDTQYF.

The CDR3 coding sequence is TGTGCCAGCAGCTACAAGACAGGGTTGACAGATACGCAGTATTTT. It translates to CASSYKTGLTDTQYF. The chain recombines TRBV28 with TRBJ2-3; 7 nucleotides agree with TRBD1. CDR1 and CDR2 from the germline V gene are MDHEN and SYDVKM. The CDR3 is 15 residues long. J was trimmed by 3 bases and V by 6 bases; bases with no gene match: 9.

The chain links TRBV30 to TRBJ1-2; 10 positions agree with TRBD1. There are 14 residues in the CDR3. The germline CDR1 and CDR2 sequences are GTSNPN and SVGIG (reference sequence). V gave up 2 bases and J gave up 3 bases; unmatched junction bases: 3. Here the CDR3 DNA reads TGTGCCTGGAGTTTCGGGACAGGGGACTATGGCTACACCTTC. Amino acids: CAWSFGTGDYGYTF. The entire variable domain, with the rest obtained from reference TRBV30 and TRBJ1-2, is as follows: SQTIHQWPATLVQPVGSPLSLECTVEGTSNPNLYWYRQAAGRGLQLLFYSVGIGQISSEVPQNLSASRPQDRQFILSSKKLLLSDSGFYLCAWSFGTGDYGYTFGSGTRLTVV.

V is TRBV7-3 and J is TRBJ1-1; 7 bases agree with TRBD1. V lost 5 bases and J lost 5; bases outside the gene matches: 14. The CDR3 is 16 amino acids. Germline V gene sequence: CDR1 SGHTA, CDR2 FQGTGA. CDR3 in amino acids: CASSPNWVEGATEAFF. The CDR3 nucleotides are TGTGCCAGCAGCCCCAACTGGGTGGAGGGGGCGACTGAAGCTTTCTTT.

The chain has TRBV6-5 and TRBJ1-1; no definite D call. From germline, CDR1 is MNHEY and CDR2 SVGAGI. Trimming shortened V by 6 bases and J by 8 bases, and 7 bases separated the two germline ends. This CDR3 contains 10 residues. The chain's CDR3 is CASRREEAFF. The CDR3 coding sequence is TGTGCCAGCAGGCGAGAGGAAGCTTTCTTT.

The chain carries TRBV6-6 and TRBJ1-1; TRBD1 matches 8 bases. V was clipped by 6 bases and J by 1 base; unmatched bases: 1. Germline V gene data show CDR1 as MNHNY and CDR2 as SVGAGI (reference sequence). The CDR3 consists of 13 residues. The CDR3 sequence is CASRTGGNTEAFF. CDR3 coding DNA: TGTGCCAGCAGAACAGGGGGGAACACTGAAGCTTTCTTT.

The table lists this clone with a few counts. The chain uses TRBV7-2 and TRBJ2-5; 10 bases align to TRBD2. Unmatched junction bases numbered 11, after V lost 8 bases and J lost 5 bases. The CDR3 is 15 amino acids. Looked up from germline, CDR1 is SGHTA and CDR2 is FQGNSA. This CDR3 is CASRAAGGFWETQYF. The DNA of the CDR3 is TGTGCCAGCCGGGCAGCGGGGGGGTTTTGGGAGACCCAGTACTTC.